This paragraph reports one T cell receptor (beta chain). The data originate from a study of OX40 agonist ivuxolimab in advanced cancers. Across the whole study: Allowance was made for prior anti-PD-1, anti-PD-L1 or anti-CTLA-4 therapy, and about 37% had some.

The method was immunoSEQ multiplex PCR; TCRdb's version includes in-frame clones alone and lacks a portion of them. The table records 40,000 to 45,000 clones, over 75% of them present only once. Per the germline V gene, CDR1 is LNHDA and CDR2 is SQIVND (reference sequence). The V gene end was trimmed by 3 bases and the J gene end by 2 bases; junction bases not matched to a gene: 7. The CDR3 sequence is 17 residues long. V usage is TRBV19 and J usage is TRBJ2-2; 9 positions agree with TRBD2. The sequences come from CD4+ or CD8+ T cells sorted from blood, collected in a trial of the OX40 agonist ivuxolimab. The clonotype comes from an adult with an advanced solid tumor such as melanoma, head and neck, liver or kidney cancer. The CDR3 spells CASSILGLALNTGELFF. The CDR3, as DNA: TGTGCCAGTAGTATCCTAGGACTAGCGCTAAACACCGGGGAGCTGTTTTTT. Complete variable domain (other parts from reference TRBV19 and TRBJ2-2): DGGITQSPKYLFRKEGQNVTLSCEQNLNHDAMYWYRQDPGQGLRLIYYSQIVNDFQKGDIAEGYSVSREKKESFPLTVTSAQKNPTAFYLCASSILGLALNTGELFFGEGSRLTVL.